The rows below give T cell receptor beta chains drawn from one sample of a study of sequential checkpoint blockade in melanoma. Profiled with immunoSEQ multiplex PCR; TCRdb holds only in-frame clones, not every one. The sample yields some 15,000 clones, around 68% seen once. The material sequenced was CD8+ T cells sorted from blood (inferred from file names), taken from a patient given nivolumab and ipilimumab in sequence. These receptor sequences come from a human donor with melanoma. Both conserved end residues are part of each CDR3. The D gene is left open where the match is weak. Only some rows state a clone size, as once, few, many or a class for expanded clones.

CDR3aa | CDR3nt | d_gene | j_gene | abundance | v_gene
CASSFGLEKLFF | TGTGCCAGCAGTTTCGGGTTGGAAAAACTGTTTTTT | . | TRBJ1-4 | . | TRBV28
CASSVGSRLAGRYNEQFF | TGTGCCAGCAGCGTAGGTTCTCGACTAGCGGGACGCTACAATGAGCAGTTCTTC | TRBD2 | TRBJ2-1 | . | TRBV9
CASSLGGGGTEAFF | TGCGCCAGCAGCTTGGGGGGAGGGGGGACTGAAGCTTTCTTT | . | TRBJ1-1 | . | TRBV5-1
CASSLAGHSDTQYF | TGTGCCAGCAGCTTAGCTGGACATTCAGATACGCAGTATTTT | . | TRBJ2-3 | . | TRBV7-8
CASSVGGRSNYGYTF | TGTGCCAGCAGCGTAGGAGGTCGATCTAACTATGGCTACACCTTC | . | TRBJ1-2 | . | TRBV9
CASRTDKATEAFF | TGCGCCAGCAGAACCGACAAAGCAACTGAAGCTTTCTTT | . | TRBJ1-1 | . | TRBV10-2
CASSLGGGNTGELFF | TGTGCCAGCAGCTTAGGAGGGGGGAACACCGGGGAGCTGTTTTTT | . | TRBJ2-2 | . | TRBV7-6
CASNGDRERKLFF | TGTGCCAGCAATGGGGACAGGGAGCGAAAACTGTTTTTT | TRBD1 | TRBJ1-4 | few | TRBV6-6
CASSSTVGSLSYEQYF | TGTGCCAGCAGCTCTACTGTGGGGAGCCTCTCCTACGAGCAGTACTTC | . | TRBJ2-7 | once | TRBV7-2
CASSLGSTYGYTF | TGTGCCAGCAGCTTGGGCTCTACCTATGGCTACACCTTC | . | TRBJ1-2 | . | TRBV7-9
CASTPTKGVNSPLHF | TGTGCCAGCACTCCCACTAAAGGCGTAAATTCACCCCTCCACTTT | . | TRBJ1-6 | . | TRBV2
CASSQGVASHEQYF | TGTGCCAGCAGCCAAGGGGTAGCGTCCCACGAGCAGTACTTC | . | TRBJ2-7 | . | TRBV4-2
CASSLSGGVTTEAFF | TGCGCCAGCAGCTTGTCTGGGGGGGTGACCACTGAAGCTTTCTTT | . | TRBJ1-1 | . | TRBV5-1
CASSEGSLNTEAFF | TGCGCCAGCAGTGAGGGGAGTTTGAACACTGAAGCTTTCTTT | . | TRBJ1-1 | . | TRBV10-1
CASSSGQGPVTEAFF | TGTGCCAGCAGTTCCGGACAGGGCCCAGTGACTGAAGCTTTCTTT | TRBD1 | TRBJ1-1 | . | TRBV27
CASSQGARELFF | TGCGCCAGCAGCCAAGGGGCCCGGGAGCTGTTTTTT | . | TRBJ2-2 | . | TRBV4-1